These 6 T cell receptor beta chains share one sample of origin, sequenced in a study of blood T cells in healthy people across ages (dated by TCRdb to between 2015 and 2016). Libraries were prepared through 5' RACE. The data were produced on an Illumina HiSeq 2500. The second PCR ran for about 6 to 12 cycles and used a J-beta primer mix along with a sample-barcoded 5' primer. TCRdb reworked the public reads: Q25 trimming with fastp, MiXCR clone assembly, productive beta chains retained. Rows are unified per CDR3 protein, each entry keeping the most common DNA and genes. This sample is represented by some 900,000 distinct CDR3 sequences; 48% of them were singletons. The biggest ten clones account for under 15% of the sample. Sequenced sample: blood. The source of these receptors is a man aged 25 to 45 in good health.

V and J are TRBV4-1 and TRBJ2-1, with TRBD2 identical over 7 bases. V was clipped by 0 bases and J by 6 bases; unmatched bases: 5. This CDR3 comprises 15 residues. Germline CDR1 is MGHRA and CDR2 is YSYEKL. Here the CDR3 DNA reads TGCGCCAGCAGCCAAGATAAAAGACTAGCCAATGAGCAGTTCTTC. Translated: CASSQDKRLANEQFF.

This clonotype is a singleton in its sample. A clone one base away is much larger, so this may be a read error. The CDR3 nucleotides read TGCGCCAGCAGCACCGGACAGGATTCGCGGTACTTC. Translation gives CASSTGQDSRYF. The chain links TRBV5-1 to TRBJ2-7; 7 bases fit TRBD1. The CDR3 length is 12 residues. J gave up 12 bases and V 4 bases, and 10 bases lay outside the gene matches. Per germline, CDR1 SGHRS and CDR2 YFSETQ.

This clonotype was seen a few times. The genes are TRBV27 and TRBJ2-7; 10 bases match TRBD1. With 4 bases clipped from V and 0 bases from J, the junction kept 3 bases outside the gene matches. This CDR3 spans 15 amino acids. The germline gives CDR1 MNHEY, CDR2 SMNVEV (reference sequence). The CDR3 region is CASSSWTGGSYEQYF. For the CDR3, the DNA is TGTGCCAGCAGTTCTTGGACAGGGGGCTCCTACGAGCAGTACTTC.

This chain joins TRBV5-1 and TRBJ2-1; 11 bases are shared with TRBD1. The CDR3 is made up of 16 amino acids. The germline gives CDR1 SGHRS, CDR2 YFSETQ. V trimming: 0 bases; J trimming: 6 bases; junction bases outside the gene matches: 5. The CDR3 loop reads CASSLDGQGAGNEQFF. The CDR3 DNA reads TGCGCCAGCAGCTTGGATGGACAGGGGGCGGGCAATGAGCAGTTCTTC.

CDR3 nucleotides: TGCAGCGGTGCCCTAGCGTCAGATACGCAGTATTTT. This translates into CSGALASDTQYF. The chain combines TRBV29-1 with TRBJ2-3, with D possibly being TRBD2 (6 bases). CDR3 length: 12 residues. The V gene's germline CDR1 is SQVTM and CDR2 ANQGSEA. The V and J ends lost 7 bases and 4 bases respectively, with 12 bases between them.

J is TRBJ2-1 and V is TRBV5-1, with D maybe TRBD2 (6 bases). The DNA end favors TRBJ2-7, so the J call may be wrong. The germline CDR1 and CDR2 sequences are SGHRS and YFSETQ. CDR3 length: 15 residues. In nucleotides, the CDR3 is TGCGCCAGCAGCGGCGACGGGAGCTCCTACAATGAGCAGTACTTC. Translating it yields CASSGDGSSYNEQYF.